This T cell receptor (beta chain) was identified in a study of T cell responses to AZD1222 COVID-19 vaccine (dated by TCRdb to the early 2020s). As for the study more broadly: AZD1222 recipients with second doses at about 4 weeks or about 12 weeks were pooled, because spike-specific TCR depth and breadth did not differ between schedules. A total of about 250 trial participants underwent TCR sequencing, of whom approximately 200 had received two doses of AZD1222 and some 25 had received two doses of the MenACWY control vaccine. Trial participants were enrolled by age into 18-55, 56-69 and 70-plus year subgroups, with about 150, 28 and 57 TCR-sequenced participants respectively. What the authors observed across the whole study: Conclusions about previously exposed vaccinees are limited, since just a handful of AZD1222 recipients were seropositive for SARS-CoV-2 at baseline. A significant rise in spike-specific TCR breadth and depth was observed after two AZD1222 doses relative to day 0 and relative to MenACWY recipients. Vaccine-associated CD4 TCRs spanned the whole spike protein, with dominant responses in regions 160-218 and 743-854. In the small 56-69-year group, the increase in depth fell short of significance, most likely because of low power. Reportedly, close to half of the unique spike-specific TCRs recognized epitopes lying outside the regions that are mutated in the B.1.351 and B.1.1.7 variants. Because no day 14 peak-response samples were available, the repertoires could be characterized only after the peak T cell response. Participants were mostly white British, with more females than males. The authors suggested clonal diversity may have been underestimated.

On this clone: No antigen is known for it. Base-call qualities are not available, and no considerably larger clone is one nucleotide away.

What this sample's time point label stands for: baseline before first vaccination. Vaccinee samples were obtained from the UK trials COV001 and COV002, which included a single-blind randomized controlled phase 2/3 trial of AZD1222 (ChAdOx1 nCoV-19) in healthy adults. For TCRbeta chain sequencing, PBMC samples were collected from trial participants at day 0 and at day 28 after the second dose. The germline ends are 16 bases apart after V is trimmed by 4 bases and J by 4 bases. The CDR3 starts with the cysteine, ends with the phenylalanine, and has 14 residues. Only the CDR3 region is kept as DNA, spanning 42 bases read in frame from base 1. Based on the germline V gene (reference sequence), the CDR1 and CDR2 sequences are GTSNPN and SVGIG. The CDR3 regions of human TCRbeta chains were analyzed by immunosequencing. The study's own analysis went as follows. Repertoire TCRs were matched against a reference library of SARS-CoV-2-specific TCRs generated with the MIRA antigen-specificity platform. Breadth was defined as the fraction of unique TCRs that were SARS-CoV-2-associated. Depth was defined as the fraction of total T cells that were SARS-CoV-2-associated. Using the MIRA data, each spike-specific TCR was mapped to the spike region that the TCR reacts to and placed in a CD4 or CD8 class. Log10-transformed breadth and depth values were compared by one-way ANOVA with Sidak's multiple comparisons tests. Not all clones reach the TCRdb copy of this immuneACCESS table, which keeps in-frame sequences only. Checked studies attribute under half of the gap to unresolved V genes and leave the rest unexplained. V and J calls and clone size are as listed in that table; D and trimming were resolved from the DNA. The sample has 80,000 or so clones on record, 70% to 90% of them singletons. The ten most abundant clones make up approximately 1.4% of the sample.

Sequencing used peripheral blood, obtained on day 0 of AZD1222 vaccination. The sequence derives from an adult in good health. Rearrangement joined TRBV30 to TRBJ1-1, and perhaps TRBD1 as D gene, on 5 matching bases. The nucleotide sequence reads TGTGCCTGGAATCTCGGACATCAGGTCACTGAAGCTTTCTTT. Its product reads: CAWNLGHQVTEAFF. With the portions outside the CDR3 filled from the reference TRBV30 and TRBJ1-1 genes, the complete variable region becomes SQTIHQWPATLVQPVGSPLSLECTVEGTSNPNLYWYRQAAGRGLQLLFYSVGIGQISSEVPQNLSASRPQDRQFILSSKKLLLSDSGFYLCAWNLGHQVTEAFFGQGTRLTVV.